This is a list of T cell receptor beta chains from one sample in a study of T cell responses to AZD1222 COVID-19 vaccine. Sequencing used immunoSEQ multiplex PCR; TCRdb keeps in-frame clones, though not all of them. This sample has roughly 120,000 clones, with over 75% found just once. Sample: peripheral blood, taken on day 0 of AZD1222 vaccination. The receptors were sampled from an adult in good health. Each CDR3 is given with its conserved first and last residue. Each record gives: CDR3 length, D gene, clone size, J gene, V gene, CDR3 protein, CDR3 DNA. The D gene is left open where the match is weak. Size is stated for part of the rows, as once, few or many counts, or as a class when the clone is expanded.

11	-	-	TRBJ2-1	TRBV24-1	CATSSYNEQFF	TGTGCCACCAGCTCCTACAATGAGCAGTTCTTC
12	-	-	TRBJ2-7	TRBV7-8	CASSRLAYEQYF	TGTGCCAGCAGCCGGCTAGCCTACGAGCAGTACTTC
18	TRBD2	-	TRBJ2-3	TRBV2	CASSEGASGGAGPDTQYF	TGTGCCAGCAGTGAAGGGGCTAGCGGGGGGGCCGGCCCAGATACGCAGTATTTT
17	-	-	TRBJ1-2	TRBV5-4	CASSTGVGSSLPNGYTF	TGTGCCAGCAGCACGGGGGTGGGTAGCTCTCTTCCAAATGGCTACACCTTC
15	-	-	TRBJ1-5	TRBV19	CASSAGARSGQPQHF	TGTGCCAGTAGTGCGGGGGCCCGATCTGGTCAGCCCCAGCATTTT
15	-	-	TRBJ1-1	TRBV14	CASSQRGRGNTEAFF	TGTGCCAGCAGCCAAAGGGGGAGAGGGAACACTGAAGCTTTCTTT
17	TRBD2	-	TRBJ2-1	TRBV9	CASSVGQTSRTAAEQFF	TGTGCCAGCAGCGTAGGCCAGACTAGCCGAACCGCCGCTGAGCAGTTCTTC
13	-	-	TRBJ1-5	TRBV6-5	CASRTGLEQPQHF	TGTGCCAGCCGCACAGGTTTAGAACAGCCCCAGCATTTT
12	-	-	TRBJ2-7	TRBV5-1	CASSLHSYEQYF	TGCGCCAGCAGCTTACACTCCTACGAGCAGTACTTC
14	-	-	TRBJ1-1	TRBV18	CASSLNKLGQEAFF	TGTGCCAGCTCACTGAATAAATTAGGACAGGAAGCTTTCTTT
13	-	-	TRBJ1-2	TRBV4-1	CASSQGAHPGYTF	TGCGCCAGCAGCCAAGGGGCTCACCCTGGCTACACCTTC
15	TRBD2	once	TRBJ2-3	TRBV18	CASSRNSGGTDTQYF	TGTGCCAGCTCACGAAATAGCGGGGGCACAGATACGCAGTATTTT
11	-	-	TRBJ1-5	TRBV28	CASTTNQPQHF	TGTGCCAGCACCACAAATCAGCCCCAGCATTTT
13	-	-	TRBJ1-1	TRBV7-9	CASSQDMNTEAFF	TGTGCCAGCAGTCAAGACATGAACACTGAAGCTTTCTTT